This note documents a single T cell receptor (beta chain) sequence. This sample stems from a study of blood T cell repertoires in COVID-19. Study-level background: Samples of COVID-19 (acute and convalescent) were obtained from the United States, Italy and Spain.

The CDR3 spans 16 residues. Germline V CDR1 and CDR2: SGDLS, YYNGEE. J gave up 4 bases and V 2 bases, and 7 bases lay outside the gene matches. Sequencing was performed with immunoSEQ multiplex PCR; in TCRdb, only in-frame clones are kept and a portion is missing. The sample holds hundreds of thousands of clones, roughly 85% seen once. The chain uses TRBV9 and TRBJ2-2, with TRBD2 matching 8 bases. The sequence was obtained from a woman aged 50 to 65 who had recovered from COVID-19. Sequenced sample: PBMCs or T cells enriched from blood (not recorded which). The CDR3 nucleotides are TGTGCCAGCAGCGTCTCGGGGGGGCCAGGCACCGGGGAGCTGTTTTTT. The encoded protein is CASSVSGGPGTGELFF.